These T cell receptor beta chains were read from a single sample in a study of blood T cell repertoires in COVID-19. TCRdb's copy holds only in-frame clones and misses some; the assay was immunoSEQ multiplex PCR. Here the sample spans over 200,000 clones, around 90% being singletons. The source material was PBMCs or T cells enriched from blood (not recorded which). These TCRs come from a man in his thirties or forties who had recovered from COVID-19. CDR3s include the opening cysteine and the closing phenylalanine or tryptophan. The order of the fields is J gene, V gene, clone size, D gene, CDR3 protein, CDR3 DNA. D genes are given only for firm matches. Rows may omit the clone size; those that give it use once, few, many or a size class.

TRBJ2-7,TRBV4-3,NA,NA,CASSQDYTISGRQYF,TGCGCCAGCAGCCAAGATTATACGATCTCCGGTCGGCAGTACTTC
TRBJ2-2,TRBV12-3/TRBV12-4,NA,TRBD2,CASRPSGAGELFF,TGTGCCAGCAGACCCAGCGGGGCCGGGGAGCTGTTTTTT
TRBJ2-1,TRBV28,NA,TRBD2,CASSFGTSENEQFF,TGTGCCAGCAGTTTCGGGACTAGCGAGAATGAGCAGTTCTTC
TRBJ2-7,TRBV10-1,once,TRBD2,CASSPAGREQYF,TGCGCCAGCAGTCCAGCGGGACGCGAGCAGTACTTC
TRBJ1-2,TRBV3-1/TRBV3-2,NA,NA,CASSQESLYGYTF,TGTGCCAGCAGCCAAGAGTCACTCTATGGCTACACCTTC
TRBJ1-6,TRBV7-8,NA,TRBD1,CASSLFPAGGNNSPLHF,TGTGCCAGCAGCTTGTTCCCCGCAGGGGGAAATAATTCACCCCTCCACTTT
TRBJ1-2,TRBV19,once,NA,CASSMEPNYGYTF,TGTGCCAGTAGTATGGAGCCTAACTATGGCTACACCTTC
TRBJ2-2,TRBV7-9,NA,TRBD2,CASSDTPGGFTGELFF,TGTGCCAGCAGCGACACTCCGGGGGGTTTCACCGGGGAGCTGTTTTTT
TRBJ1-4,TRBV27,NA,TRBD1,CASSPRTGELREKLFF,TGTGCCAGCAGTCCTCGGACAGGGGAGTTAAGGGAAAAACTGTTTTTT
TRBJ1-3,TRBV3-1/TRBV3-2,NA,TRBD1,CATTPGTGAPIYF,TGTGCCACCACACCCGGGACAGGGGCTCCCATATATTTT
TRBJ1-1,TRBV28,NA,TRBD1,CASSPWTGGTEAFF,TGTGCCAGCAGCCCGTGGACAGGGGGCACTGAAGCTTTCTTT
TRBJ2-2,TRBV7-6,NA,NA,CASSLGAGGTGELFF,TGTGCCAGCAGCTTGGGGGCGGGCGGCACCGGGGAGCTGTTTTTT
TRBJ2-2,TRBV18,NA,TRBD2,CASSPLAGGTGELFF,TGTGCCAGCTCACCGTTAGCGGGAGGGACCGGGGAGCTGTTTTTT
TRBJ2-3,TRBV21-1,NA,NA,CASRPGQLFFSGDTQYF,TGTGCCAGCCGACCGGGACAGCTTTTCTTTTCAGGAGATACGCAGTATTTT
TRBJ2-1,TRBV28,NA,TRBD1,CASRSGTGGNNEQFF,TGTGCCAGCAGGTCCGGGACAGGGGGTAACAATGAGCAGTTCTTC
TRBJ1-2,TRBV6-2/TRBV6-3,NA,TRBD1,CASSYPPDRNYGYTF,TGTGCCAGCAGTTACCCTCCGGACAGGAACTATGGCTACACCTTC
TRBJ1-1,TRBV7-2,NA,NA,CASSLRTEAFF,TGTGCCAGCAGCTTACGCACTGAAGCTTTCTTT
TRBJ2-7,TRBV28,once,TRBD1,CASSLRGPVHRGLGNEQYF,TGTGCCAGCAGTTTGAGGGGTCCAGTTCACAGGGGGCTAGGTAACGAGCAGTACTTC
TRBJ1-4,TRBV30,NA,TRBD1,CAWSPGTVLFF,TGTGCCTGGAGTCCCGGGACAGTTCTGTTTTTT
TRBJ2-3,TRBV7-2,NA,TRBD1,CASSPRGQGTDTQYF,TGTGCCAGCAGCCCGAGGGGACAGGGCACAGATACGCAGTATTTT
TRBJ2-7,TRBV6-5,NA,NA,CASRQKTAAYYEQYF,TGTGCCAGCAGACAAAAAACTGCGGCCTACTACGAGCAGTACTTC
TRBJ1-6,TRBV28,NA,NA,CASGGQSSYNSPLHF,TGTGCCAGCGGGGGCCAAAGCTCCTATAATTCACCCCTCCACTTT
TRBJ1-1,TRBV29-1,NA,NA,CSGARQGNTEAFF,TGCAGCGGGGCGCGGCAGGGGAACACTGAAGCTTTCTTT
TRBJ1-3,TRBV5-1,NA,NA,CASSTSSSGNTIYF,TGCGCCAGCTCGACTTCGAGCTCTGGAAACACCATATATTTT
TRBJ1-2,TRBV18,NA,TRBD1,CASSPITTGADYGYTF,TGTGCCAGCTCACCCATAACGACAGGGGCGGACTATGGCTACACCTTC
TRBJ2-1,TRBV9,NA,TRBD2,CASSVRISGGAYNEQFF,TGTGCCAGCAGCGTAAGGATTAGCGGGGGCGCCTACAATGAGCAGTTCTTC
TRBJ2-1,TRBV6-1,few,TRBD1,CASSETLQGATYNEQFF,TGTGCCAGCAGTGAAACCCTGCAGGGGGCAACGTACAATGAGCAGTTCTTC
TRBJ2-2,TRBV7-6,NA,NA,CASSLGHYTGELFF,TGTGCCAGCAGCTTAGGACACTACACCGGGGAGCTGTTTTTT
TRBJ2-7,TRBV11-2,NA,TRBD2,CASSLDGLAGARQYF,TGTGCCAGCAGCCTCGATGGACTAGCGGGAGCACGGCAGTACTTC
TRBJ1-5,TRBV19,NA,NA,CASTGDYSNQPQHF,TGTGCCAGTACTGGGGACTATAGCAATCAGCCCCAGCATTTT
TRBJ2-1,TRBV5-1,once,TRBD2,CASSLRDGRTYNEQFF,TGCGCCAGCAGCTTGCGGGACGGGAGGACCTACAATGAGCAGTTCTTC
TRBJ2-2,TRBV6-1,NA,TRBD1,CASSETTGRHTGELFF,TGTGCCAGCAGTGAAACGACAGGGCGCCACACCGGGGAGCTGTTTTTT
TRBJ2-7,TRBV2,NA,NA,CASNHRGAGYEQYF,TGTGCCAGCAATCACAGGGGCGCGGGGTACGAGCAGTACTTC
TRBJ2-2,TRBV4-2,NA,TRBD2,CASSHYSGGADTGELFF,TGTGCCAGCAGCCACTATAGCGGGGGGGCCGACACCGGGGAGCTGTTTTTT
TRBJ2-7,TRBV3-1/TRBV3-2,NA,NA,CASSQVRGFHEQYF,TGTGCCAGCAGCCAAGTTCGGGGGTTCCACGAGCAGTACTTC
TRBJ1-6,TRBV2,NA,TRBD1,CATYGQGTTPLHF,TGTGCCACCTACGGACAGGGTACCACACCCCTCCACTTT
TRBJ1-1,TRBV25-1,NA,TRBD1,CASSEYAGGSRYTEAFF,TGTGCCAGCAGTGAATATGCAGGGGGCAGTCGGTACACTGAAGCTTTCTTT
TRBJ1-5,TRBV23-1,NA,TRBD1,CASSHLEERDREPQHF,TGCGCCAGCAGTCATCTCGAGGAACGAGACAGGGAGCCCCAGCATTTT
TRBJ2-3,TRBV4-2,NA,TRBD2,CASSQELSTAGGLSTDTQYF,TGTGCCAGCAGCCAAGAATTATCTACGGCGGGGGGGCTTAGCACAGATACGCAGTATTTT
TRBJ2-1,TRBV25-1,NA,NA,CASSSFGNEQFF,TGTGCCAGCAGTTCCTTCGGTAATGAGCAGTTCTTC
TRBJ2-7,TRBV28,NA,NA,CASGLYEQYF,TGTGCCAGCGGGCTCTACGAGCAGTACTTC
TRBJ1-1,TRBV6-2/TRBV6-3,NA,NA,CASSPRGAWGTEAFF,TGTGCCAGCAGCCCACGTGGGGCATGGGGCACTGAAGCTTTCTTT
TRBJ2-7,TRBV7-3,few,TRBD2,CASSLSLGLEHEQYF,TGTGCCAGCAGCTTAAGTCTGGGACTAGAGCACGAGCAGTACTTC
TRBJ2-1,TRBV6-1,many,TRBD1,CASSEAWTGGYNEQFF,TGTGCCAGCAGTGAAGCGTGGACAGGGGGCTACAATGAGCAGTTCTTC
TRBJ1-5,TRBV3-1/TRBV3-2,NA,TRBD1,CASSQDDRGGQPQHF,TGTGCCAGCAGCCAAGATGACAGGGGAGGACAGCCCCAGCATTTT